Listed below are T cell receptor beta chains from one sample, sequenced in a study of cytomegalovirus exposure and HLA in healthy donors. TCRdb's copy holds only in-frame clones and misses some; the assay was immunoSEQ multiplex PCR. This repertoire shows about 98,000 clones, 75% to 85% found once; its top ten account for approximately 11%. The specimen was PBMCs. Receptors were obtained from a man aged 18-30 years in good health and CMV-seropositive. CDR3s include the opening cysteine and the closing phenylalanine or tryptophan. D genes are given only for firm matches. Clone sizes are given selectively: once, few, many, or a class where the clone is expanded.

16	TRBV4-2	once	TRBD2	TRBJ2-4	TGTGCCAGCAGCCCAGGACTAGCGGGGGTCGGGAACATTCAGTACTTC	CASSPGLAGVGNIQYF
14	TRBV9	-	-	TRBJ2-5	TGTGCCAGCAGCGTAGGCGGCAGACAAGAGACCCAGTACTTC	CASSVGGRQETQYF
18	TRBV9	-	TRBD1	TRBJ1-6	TGTGCCAGCAGCGTTCGTGCCGGGACAGGGGATGGGAATTCACCCCTCCACTTT	CASSVRAGTGDGNSPLHF
12	TRBV7-9	-	-	TRBJ1-3	TGTTCCAGCAGCCCCTTAGCAGACACCATATATTTT	CSSSPLADTIYF
13	TRBV2	-	-	TRBJ1-1	TGTGCCAGCACGGGTCTGGAGGTCACTGAAGCTTTCTTT	CASTGLEVTEAFF
16	TRBV28	-	-	TRBJ1-5	TGTGCCAGCAGTTACCCTCCCAGGGCGGGGAATCAGCCCCAGCATTTT	CASSYPPRAGNQPQHF
14	TRBV5-4	-	-	TRBJ2-3	TGTGCCAGCAGCCTCCCCACGCGGCCCGATACGCAGTATTTT	CASSLPTRPDTQYF
13	TRBV9	-	-	TRBJ1-1	TGTGCCAGCAGCGTCGGGGGGGACACTGAAGCTTTCTTT	CASSVGGDTEAFF
13	TRBV6-5	once	-	TRBJ2-5	TGTGCCAGCAGTTACGTGGGGCGGGAGACCCAGTACTTC	CASSYVGRETQYF
16	TRBV6-1	-	TRBD1	TRBJ1-5	TGTGCCAGCAGTGTCCGGGACAGGGCTTACCCTCAGCCCCAGCATTTT	CASSVRDRAYPQPQHF
13	TRBV6-5	-	-	TRBJ2-5	TGTGCCAGCAGTTACCCCTCTACGGGGGCCCAGTACTTC	CASSYPSTGAQYF
15	TRBV5-1	-	-	TRBJ1-1	TGCGCCAGCAACACAGATGGACGGGAGAACACTGAAGCTTTCTTT	CASNTDGRENTEAFF
12	TRBV27	-	-	TRBJ2-7	TGTGCCAGCAGTTCGTTCTCCTACGAGCAGTACTTC	CASSSFSYEQYF
15	TRBV11-2	-	TRBD1	TRBJ1-1	TGTGCCAGCAGCCCAACGGACAGGGGGTATACTGAAGCTTTCTTT	CASSPTDRGYTEAFF
17	TRBV5-4	-	TRBD2	TRBJ2-3	TGTGCCAGCAGCTTGATGACTAGCGGGGGCGGGGCAGATACGCAGTATTTT	CASSLMTSGGGADTQYF
15	TRBV5-4	-	TRBD2	TRBJ2-3	TGTGCCAGCAGCTTGTCGGGGGGGGCGGAGGATACGCAGTATTTT	CASSLSGGAEDTQYF
14	TRBV28	-	TRBD1	TRBJ1-1	TGTGCCAGCAGTTCCCAACCAGGGGGCACTGAAGCTTTCTTT	CASSSQPGGTEAFF
16	TRBV5-1	-	TRBD2	TRBJ2-3	TGCGCCAGCAGCTTGGTAGCGGGGTCGAGCACAGATACGCAGTATTTT	CASSLVAGSSTDTQYF
13	TRBV6-6	-	TRBD1	TRBJ1-4	TGTGCCAGCAAGGGACAGAGTAATGAAAAACTGTTTTTT	CASKGQSNEKLFF
16	TRBV6-5	-	TRBD1	TRBJ1-2	TGTGCCAGCAGTTACAGGGGACAGGGTCTAGGGTATGGCTACACCTTC	CASSYRGQGLGYGYTF
14	TRBV29-1	-	TRBD1	TRBJ1-2	TGCAGCGTTGAAGACCCGGGACAGGGCGGGGGCTACACCTTC	CSVEDPGQGGGYTF
15	TRBV15	-	TRBD1	TRBJ2-1	TGTGCCACCAGCGTAGGGACAGGAAAGGGCAATGAGCAGTTCTTC	CATSVGTGKGNEQFF